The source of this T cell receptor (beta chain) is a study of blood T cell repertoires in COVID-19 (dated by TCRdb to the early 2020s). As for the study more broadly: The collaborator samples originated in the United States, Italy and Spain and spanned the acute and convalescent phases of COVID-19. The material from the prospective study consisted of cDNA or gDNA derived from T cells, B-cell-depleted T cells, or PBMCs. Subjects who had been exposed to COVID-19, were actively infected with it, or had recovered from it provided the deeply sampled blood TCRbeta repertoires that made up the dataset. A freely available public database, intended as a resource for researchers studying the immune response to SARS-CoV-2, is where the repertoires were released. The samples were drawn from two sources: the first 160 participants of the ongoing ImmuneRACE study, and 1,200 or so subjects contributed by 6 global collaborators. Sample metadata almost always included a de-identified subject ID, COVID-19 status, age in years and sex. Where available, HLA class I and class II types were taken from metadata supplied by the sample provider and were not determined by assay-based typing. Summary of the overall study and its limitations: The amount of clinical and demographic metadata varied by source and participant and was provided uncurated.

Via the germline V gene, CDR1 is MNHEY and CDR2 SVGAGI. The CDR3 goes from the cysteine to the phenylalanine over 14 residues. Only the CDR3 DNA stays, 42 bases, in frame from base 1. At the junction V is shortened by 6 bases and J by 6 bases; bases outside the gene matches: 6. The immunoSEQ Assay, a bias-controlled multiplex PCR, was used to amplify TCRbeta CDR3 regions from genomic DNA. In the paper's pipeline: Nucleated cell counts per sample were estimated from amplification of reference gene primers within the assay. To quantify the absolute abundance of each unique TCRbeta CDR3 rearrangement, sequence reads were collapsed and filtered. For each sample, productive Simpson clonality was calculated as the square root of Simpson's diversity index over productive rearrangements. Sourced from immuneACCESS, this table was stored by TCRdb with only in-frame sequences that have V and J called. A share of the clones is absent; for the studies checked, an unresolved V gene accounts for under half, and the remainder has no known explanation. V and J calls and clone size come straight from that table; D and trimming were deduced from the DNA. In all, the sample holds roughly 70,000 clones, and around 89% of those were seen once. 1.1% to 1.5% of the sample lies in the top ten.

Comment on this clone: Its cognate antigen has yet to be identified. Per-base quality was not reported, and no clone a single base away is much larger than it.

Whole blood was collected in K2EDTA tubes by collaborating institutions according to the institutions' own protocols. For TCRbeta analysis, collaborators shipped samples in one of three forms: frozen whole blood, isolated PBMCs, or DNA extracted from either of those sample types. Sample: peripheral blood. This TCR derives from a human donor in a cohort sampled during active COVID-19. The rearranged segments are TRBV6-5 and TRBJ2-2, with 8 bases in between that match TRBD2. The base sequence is TGTGCCAGCAGCATCTCGGGAGGGTCCGGGGAGCTGTTTTTT. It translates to CASSISGGSGELFF.